This TCR beta chain emerged from a study of cytomegalovirus exposure and HLA in healthy donors. Findings and limits, study-wide: Rare TCR sequences dominated, though some public TCRs recurred in many donors. For presence/absence analyses, sequencing depth was assumed to be roughly uniform across donors.

PCR amplification relied on 60 Vbeta primers (plus 13 Jbeta primers). Some clones are missing from TCRdb's copy, which holds only in-frame ones; the method was immunoSEQ multiplex PCR. The data show over 70,000 clones, 76% seen once. Donors in the study were healthy people who gave bone marrow. Remarks on this clone: The antigen is not known.

The material sequenced was PBMCs. The clonotype was recovered from a male donor in good health and CMV-seronegative.

Here the CDR3 DNA reads TGTGCCAGCAGCGGTAGCGGGAGCGTCGCCGGGGAGCTGTTTTTT. Translating gives CASSGSGSVAGELFF. The J gene is TRBJ2-2, the V gene TRBV11-2; 9 bases line up with TRBD2. Germline loops: CDR1 SGHAT, CDR2 FQNNGV. The V and J ends lost 5 bases and 6 bases, in that order; junction bases with no gene match: 7. This CDR3 has 15 amino acids.